These T cell receptor beta chains were read from a single sample in a study of blood T cells in healthy people across ages. One entry per CDR3 protein, called by TCRdb with MiXCR from the 5' RACE reads. The profile covers 800,000 or so distinct CDR3 sequences, with more than 20% appearing a single time and under 4.5% taken by the ten largest. The same sample was also studied in work on T cells of mothers and their children.

The sample consisted of blood. The receptors here all came from a boy younger than 18 in good health. CDR3s include the opening cysteine and the closing phenylalanine or tryptophan. A D gene is named only where the DNA matches it firmly. Part of the rows lack a size; the others show once, few, many or a class for expanded clones.

d_gene	v_gene	j_gene	abundance	CDR3aa	CDR3nt
NA	TRBV7-8	TRBJ2-3	few	CASSLFDGSTDTQYF	TGTGCCAGCAGCTTGTTTGACGGCTCCACAGATACGCAGTATTTT
NA	TRBV7-3	TRBJ2-5	NA	CASSNPSEQETQYF	TGTGCCAGCAGCAATCCTTCTGAGCAAGAGACCCAGTACTTC
NA	TRBV5-5	TRBJ1-3	NA	CASSLERTSNSGNTIYF	TGTGCCAGTAGCTTGGAGCGGACTTCCAACTCTGGAAACACCATATATTTT
NA	TRBV2	TRBJ2-5	NA	CASRGTPKETQYF	TGTGCCAGCAGAGGGACACCTAAAGAGACCCAGTACTTC
NA	TRBV15	TRBJ2-7	NA	CAAKTAGTYEQYF	TGTGCCGCCAAAACGGCGGGAACCTACGAGCAGTACTTC
TRBD1	TRBV10-2	TRBJ2-2	few	CASELQGDIGELLF	TGCGCCAGCGAGTTGCAGGGGGATATCGGGGAGCTGCTTTTT
NA	TRBV7-3	TRBJ2-7	NA	CASSLSVGDSYEQYF	TGTGCCAGCAGCTTAAGTGTTGGGGACTCCTACGAGCAGTACTTC
NA	TRBV7-9	TRBJ2-7	few	CASSPGKGVYEQYF	TGTGCCAGCAGCCCTGGGAAGGGGGTCTACGAGCAGTACTTC
NA	TRBV7-9	TRBJ1-6	NA	CASSSRSNSPLHF	TGTGCCAGCAGCTCCCGCTCGAATTCACCCCTCCACTTT
NA	TRBV5-8	TRBJ2-7	NA	CASSFPVGQDYEQYF	TGTGCCAGCAGCTTTCCGGTTGGTCAGGATTACGAGCAGTACTTC
TRBD1	TRBV5-1	TRBJ1-1	few	CASSLGGTGDPEAFF	TGCGCCAGCAGCTTGGGTGGGACAGGGGACCCTGAAGCTTTCTTT
TRBD1	TRBV4-1	TRBJ1-1	NA	CASSQDGQGATEAFF	TGCGCCAGCAGCCAAGACGGACAGGGGGCAACTGAAGCTTTCTTT
NA	TRBV28	TRBJ1-1	few	CASSLTPWGDTEAFF	TGTGCCAGCAGTTTGACCCCGTGGGGGGACACTGAAGCTTTCTTT
NA	TRBV29-1	TRBJ2-1	few	CSESKGGGNYNEQFF	TGCAGCGAGTCCAAGGGAGGAGGGAACTACAATGAGCAGTTCTTC
NA	TRBV6-6	TRBJ2-3	NA	CASSRGGGIADTQYF	TGTGCCAGCAGCAGGGGGGGAGGGATCGCAGATACGCAGTATTTT
NA	TRBV7-2	TRBJ2-1	many	CASSTSSYNEQFF	TGTGCTAGTAGCACCAGCTCCTACAATGAGCAGTTCTTC
NA	TRBV3-1	TRBJ1-6	few	CASSQDYGGGPYNSPLHF	TGTGCCAGCAGCCAAGATTACGGGGGAGGCCCCTATAATTCACCCCTCCATTTT
TRBD2	TRBV3-1	TRBJ2-7	NA	CASSQGTSGEQYF	TGTGCCAGCAGCCAGGGGACTAGTGGCGAGCAGTACTTC